This T cell receptor (beta chain) was recovered during a study of CD8 T cells in ankylosing spondylitis. The study's findings and limits: Disease-linked clones were found to be CD8+ and relatively rare in peripheral blood. Several highly homologous variants formed a TCR beta motif that appeared characteristic of ankylosing spondylitis blood. According to the report, clones linked to the disease were significantly enriched in matched synovial fluid samples taken from ankylosing spondylitis patients.

Concerning this clonotype: The antigen remains undetermined. One base away lies a much larger clone, so this may be a sequencing read error.

Germline trimming cut 8 bases from V and 2 bases from J; bases unmatched to any gene: 1. The CDR3 sequence is 14 residues long. From germline, CDR1 is SEHNR and CDR2 FQNEAQ (reference sequence). In making TCR beta libraries, quantitative 5'-RACE with molecular barcodes was used. TCRdb fed the 5' RACE reads into MiXCR, producing one record per CDR3 protein. The table shows about 96,000 distinct CDR3 sequences, with around 27% occurring only once. The receptor was isolated from a male donor with ankylosing spondylitis or in good health (not recorded which). Sample: blood, either unsorted or a sorted T cell fraction (not recorded which). The chain joins TRBV7-9 to TRBJ2-3; 13 bases fit TRBD2. CDR3 DNA sequence: TGTGCCAGCGGGACTAGCGGGAACACAGATACGCAGTATTTT. Translation gives CASGTSGNTDTQYF.